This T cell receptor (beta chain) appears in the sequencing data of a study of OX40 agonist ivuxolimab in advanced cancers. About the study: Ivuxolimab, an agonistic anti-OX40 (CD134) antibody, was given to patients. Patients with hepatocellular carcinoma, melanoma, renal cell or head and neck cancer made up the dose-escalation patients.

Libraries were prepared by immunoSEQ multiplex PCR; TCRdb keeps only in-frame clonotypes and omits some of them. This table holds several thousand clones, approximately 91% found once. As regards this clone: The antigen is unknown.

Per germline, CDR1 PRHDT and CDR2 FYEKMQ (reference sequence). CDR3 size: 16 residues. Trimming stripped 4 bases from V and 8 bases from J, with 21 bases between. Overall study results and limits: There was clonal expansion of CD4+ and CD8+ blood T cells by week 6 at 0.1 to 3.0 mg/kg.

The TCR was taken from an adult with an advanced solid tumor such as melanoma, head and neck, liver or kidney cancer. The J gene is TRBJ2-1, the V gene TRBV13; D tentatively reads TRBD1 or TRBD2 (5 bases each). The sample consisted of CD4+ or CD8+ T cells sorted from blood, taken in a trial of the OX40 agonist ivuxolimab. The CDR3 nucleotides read TGTGCCAGCAGCTCCACGCAGGGCGGGCGGTACGATGAGCAGTTCTTC. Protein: CASSSTQGGRYDEQFF.